This note documents a single T cell receptor (beta chain) sequence. Its binding antigen is unknown. No much larger clonotype is one base removed from it; base qualities were not supplied. The library was obtained by 5' RACE. The run used a NextSeq 500. The TCR library protocol attached unique molecular identifiers to individual cDNA molecules to correct for sequencing error and PCR bias. Sequencing covered both TCR alpha and beta chains, and within each sample the abundances of alpha and beta sequences were tightly co-correlated. Per the original workflow: Decombinator V4 was used to perform V gene, J gene and CDR3 annotation of TCR sequences. Expanded TCRs were defined as changing significantly between any two time points under a Poisson model with p below 0.0001. TCR abundances were normalised to the total number of TCRs sequenced per sample and expressed as counts per million. TRAV1-2 paired with TRAJ12, TRAJ20 or TRAJ33 defined MAIT TCRs, while TRAV10 paired with TRAJ18 defined iNKT TCRs. VDJdb, accessed 1 November 2021, was searched for CMV, EBV and SARS-CoV-2 annotated TCRs, with TCRs annotated for multiple antigens excluded. The raw public reads went through TCRdb reprocessing: fastp at Q25, MiXCR clone calling, in-frame beta chains kept. Here each entry gathers all rows of one CDR3 protein and keeps the most common genes and DNA. V and J calls and clone size were set by TCRdb, not the authors. Within this sample are about 110,000 distinct CDR3 sequences, with roughly 12% of them counted one time only. The biggest ten clones account for roughly 2.9% of the sample.

This was a case-control study nested in a cohort of healthcare workers in London, UK, who had nasopharyngeal swab PCR tests and blood samples taken every week. Healthcare workers were recruited during the week of the UK lockdown, between 23 and 31 March 2020, and followed weekly for up to roughly 15 weeks. The data are from a study of early T cells in non-severe SARS-CoV-2 infection listed by TCRdb under 2021. Regarding the research as a whole: Because TCR sequencing relied on bulk RNA taken from unsorted whole blood, pairing of alpha and beta chains was not possible.

The CDR3 runs 14 amino acids, cysteine and phenylalanine included. Only the CDR3 part of the read is kept: 42 bases, read in frame from the first base. From the germline V gene, CDR1 is SGHDT and CDR2 is YYEEEE. A distance of 18 bases separates the germline ends of V and J, which lose 5 bases and 9 bases respectively. What the study reported, not specific to this receptor: VDJdb matching was skewed toward anti-spike CD8 responses and likely underestimated virus-specific expansions by missing private and CD4 specificities.

The clonotype originates from an adult who was a healthcare worker with PCR-confirmed SARS-CoV-2 infection or an uninfected control (not recorded which). The material sequenced was whole blood. The sequence is built from TRBV5-6 and TRBJ2-1; TRBD2 is a possible D gene, resting on 6 matching bases. Here the CDR3 is given as CASSITRQGGEQFF. The nucleotide sequence is TGTGCCAGCAGTATCACGAGGCAGGGAGGTGAGCAGTTCTTC.